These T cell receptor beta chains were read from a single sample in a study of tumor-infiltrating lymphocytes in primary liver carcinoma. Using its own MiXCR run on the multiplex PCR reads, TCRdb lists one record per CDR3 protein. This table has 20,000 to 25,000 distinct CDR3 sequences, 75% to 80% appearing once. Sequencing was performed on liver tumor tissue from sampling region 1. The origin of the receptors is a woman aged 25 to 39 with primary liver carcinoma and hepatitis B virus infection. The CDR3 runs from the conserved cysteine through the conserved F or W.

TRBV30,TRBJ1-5,CAWSLGAGGPQHF
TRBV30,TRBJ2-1,CAWTRGGTSGRNEQFF
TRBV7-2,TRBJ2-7,CASSPSDHEQYF
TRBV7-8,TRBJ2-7,CGSNSGRGRTMSSYEQYF
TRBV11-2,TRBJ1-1,CASRYTGGAEAFF
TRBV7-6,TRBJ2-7,CASSLGGWAYEQYF
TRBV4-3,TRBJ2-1,CANSQNVAEGRDEQFF
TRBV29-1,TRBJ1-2,CSIARTGFDAGYTF
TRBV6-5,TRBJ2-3,CASIRLSGSDTQYF
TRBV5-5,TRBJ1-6,CAYSLDVRNSSLHF
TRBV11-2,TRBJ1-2,CDSTEGGGGGYTF